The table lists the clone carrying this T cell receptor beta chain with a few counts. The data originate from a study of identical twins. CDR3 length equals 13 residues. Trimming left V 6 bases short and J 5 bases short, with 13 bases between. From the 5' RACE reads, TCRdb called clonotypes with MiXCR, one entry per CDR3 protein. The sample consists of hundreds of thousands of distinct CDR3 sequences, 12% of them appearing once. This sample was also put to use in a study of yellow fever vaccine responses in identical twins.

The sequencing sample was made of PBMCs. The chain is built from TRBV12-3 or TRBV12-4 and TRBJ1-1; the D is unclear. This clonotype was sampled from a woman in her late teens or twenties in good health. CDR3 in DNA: TGTGCCAGCAGCGGGTCTCGGGGAACTGAAGCTTTCTTT. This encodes CASSGSRGTEAFF.